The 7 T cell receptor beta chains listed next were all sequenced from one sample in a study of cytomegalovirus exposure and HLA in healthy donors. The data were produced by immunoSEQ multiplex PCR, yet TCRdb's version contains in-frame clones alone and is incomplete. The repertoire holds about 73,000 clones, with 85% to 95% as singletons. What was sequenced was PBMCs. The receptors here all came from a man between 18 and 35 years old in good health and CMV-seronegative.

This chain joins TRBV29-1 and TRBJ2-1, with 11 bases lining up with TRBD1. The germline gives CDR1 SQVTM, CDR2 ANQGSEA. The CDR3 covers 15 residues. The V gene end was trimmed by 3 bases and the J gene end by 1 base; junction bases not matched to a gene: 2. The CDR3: CSVDGTGGSYNEQFF. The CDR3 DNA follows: TGCAGCGTTGATGGGACAGGGGGTTCCTACAATGAGCAGTTCTTC.

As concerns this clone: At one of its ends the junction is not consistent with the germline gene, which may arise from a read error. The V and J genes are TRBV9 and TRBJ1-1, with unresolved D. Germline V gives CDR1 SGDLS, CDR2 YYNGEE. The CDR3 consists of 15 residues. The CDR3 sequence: CASSVAVPMNTKAFF. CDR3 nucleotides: TGTGCCAGCAGCGTAGCCGTGCCGATGAACACTAAAGCTTTCTTT. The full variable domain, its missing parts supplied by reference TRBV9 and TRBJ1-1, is DSGVTQTPKHLITATGQRVTLRCSPRSGDLSVYWYQQSLDQGLQFLIQYYNGEERAKGNILERFSAQQFPDLHSELNLSSLELGDSALYFCASSVAVPMNTKAFFGQGTRLTVV.

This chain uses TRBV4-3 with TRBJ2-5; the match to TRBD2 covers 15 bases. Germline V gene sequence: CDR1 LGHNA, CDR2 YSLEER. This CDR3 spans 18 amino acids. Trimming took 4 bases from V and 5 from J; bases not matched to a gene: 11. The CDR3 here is CASSPVPGLAGGLETQYF. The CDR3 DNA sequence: TGCGCCAGCAGCCCGGTCCCGGGACTAGCGGGGGGCCTCGAGACCCAGTACTTC.

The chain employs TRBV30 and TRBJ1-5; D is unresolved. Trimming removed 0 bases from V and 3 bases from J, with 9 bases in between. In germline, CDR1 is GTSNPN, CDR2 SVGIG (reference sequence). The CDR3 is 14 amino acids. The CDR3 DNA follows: TGTGCCTGGAGTGTACGGCAGGCCAATCAGCCCCAGCATTTT. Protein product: CAWSVRQANQPQHF.

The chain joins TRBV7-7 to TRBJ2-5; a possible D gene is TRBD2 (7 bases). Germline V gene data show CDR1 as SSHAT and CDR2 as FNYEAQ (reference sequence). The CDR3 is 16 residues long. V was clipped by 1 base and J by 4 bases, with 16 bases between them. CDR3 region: CASSLEGGGLGETQYF. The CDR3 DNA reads TGTGCCAGCAGCTTAGAGGGGGGGGGATTAGGAGAGACCCAGTACTTC.

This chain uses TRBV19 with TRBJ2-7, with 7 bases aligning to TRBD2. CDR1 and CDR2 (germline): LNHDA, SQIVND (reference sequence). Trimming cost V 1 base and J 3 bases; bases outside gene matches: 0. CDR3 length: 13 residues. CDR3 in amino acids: CASSIGEGYEQYF. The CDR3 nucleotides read TGTGCCAGTAGTATAGGGGAGGGCTACGAGCAGTACTTC. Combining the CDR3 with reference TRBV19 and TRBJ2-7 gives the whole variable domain DGGITQSPKYLFRKEGQNVTLSCEQNLNHDAMYWYRQDPGQGLRLIYYSQIVNDFQKGDIAEGYSVSREKKESFPLTVTSAQKNPTAFYLCASSIGEGYEQYFGPGTRLTVT.

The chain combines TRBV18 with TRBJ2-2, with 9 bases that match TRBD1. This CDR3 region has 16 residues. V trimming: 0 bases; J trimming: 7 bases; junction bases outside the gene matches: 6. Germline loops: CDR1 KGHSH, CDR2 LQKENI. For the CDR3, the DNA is TGTGCCAGCTCACCACCTTGGGACAGGGTGAGCGGGGAGCTGTTTTTT. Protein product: CASSPPWDRVSGELFF.